A selection of T cell receptor beta chains follows, all from one sample in a study of identical twins. From the 5' RACE reads, TCRdb called clonotypes with MiXCR, one entry per CDR3 protein. The data show 550,000 to 800,000 distinct CDR3 sequences, with 7.1% seen just once and about 1.5% held by the top ten. This sample also belongs to another study, concerning yellow fever vaccine responses in identical twins.

The sequencing input was PBMCs. The source is a woman aged 18-29 years in good health. CDR3s include the opening cysteine and the closing phenylalanine or tryptophan. D genes are given only for firm matches. Part of the rows lack a size; the others show once, few, many or a class for expanded clones.

>NA|TRBJ2-2|TRBV9|NA
TGTGCCAGCACCACCGGGACATCCGGGGATGAGCTGTTTTTT
CASTTGTSGDELFF
>TRBD2|TRBJ2-1|TRBV5-5|many
TGTGCCAGCAGCTCGGGACCGGGACTAGACTACAATGAGCAGTTCTTC
CASSSGPGLDYNEQFF
>TRBD2|TRBJ2-2|TRBV3-1|NA
TGTGCCAGCACCCAAGATGTGAGCGGGGGCTTCAACATCGGGGAGCTGTTTTTT
CASTQDVSGGFNIGELFF
>NA|TRBJ1-2|TRBV5-1|NA
TGCGCCAGCCGGGAGACAGCTGTCTATGGCTACACCTTC
CASRETAVYGYTF
>TRBD1|TRBJ1-1|TRBV6-5|many
TGTGCCAGCAGTCAAGGACAGGGCCGGGCTTTCTTT
CASSQGQGRAFF
>TRBD2|TRBJ2-3|TRBV10-3|few
TGTGCCATCAGTGCCACACTAGCGGGGGGCCGAGATACGCAGTATTTT
CAISATLAGGRDTQYF
>TRBD1|TRBJ2-5|TRBV5-1|few
TGCGCCAGCAGCCACCGACAGGGACGGACCGATCCAGAGACCCAGTACTTC
CASSHRQGRTDPETQYF
>NA|TRBJ1-2|TRBV2|NA
TGTGCCAGCAGTACAGGACAGCAGACTGGCTACACCTTC
CASSTGQQTGYTF
>NA|TRBJ1-2|TRBV2|few
TGTGCCAGCAGTGGGGAGACTGAATTCTATGGCTACACCTTC
CASSGETEFYGYTF
>NA|TRBJ2-7|TRBV6-9|few
TGTGCCAGCAGCCCCGGACAGTCCCCCCTCTACGAGCAGTACTTC
CASSPGQSPLYEQYF
>TRBD2|TRBJ2-7|TRBV19|NA
TGTGCCAGCGCTACTAGCGTAGGCTACGAGCAGTACTTC
CASATSVGYEQYF
>NA|TRBJ2-7|TRBV6-1|few
TGTGCCAGCAAGCCGGACTCCTACGAGCAGTACTTC
CASKPDSYEQYF
>NA|TRBJ2-7|TRBV28|many
TGTGCCAGCAGTTTGGACCCTGTTCCCTACGAGCAGTACTTC
CASSLDPVPYEQYF
>TRBD2|TRBJ2-1|TRBV27|many
TGTGCCAGCAGTGCTAGCGGGAGGTGGAATGAGCAGTTCTTC
CASSASGRWNEQFF
>NA|TRBJ2-1|TRBV6-4|NA
TGTGCCAGCAGTGACTCGGTGGGGGGGCCTCGCCATGAGCAGTTCTTC
CASSDSVGGPRHEQFF
>NA|TRBJ1-5|TRBV12-3/TRBV12-4|many
TGTGCCAGCAGTCCGGACGACAGGCTGGTTAATCAGCCCCAGCATTTT
CASSPDDRLVNQPQHF
>TRBD1|TRBJ1-5|TRBV28|few
TGTGCCAGCAGTTCGCAGGGGGCTACTAATCAGCCCCAGCATTTT
CASSSQGATNQPQHF
>NA|TRBJ2-1|TRBV11-1|NA
TGTGCCAGCAGCTTAACCCCCACTTGGCAGGGGTCCTACAATGAGCAGTTCTTC
CASSLTPTWQGSYNEQFF
>TRBD1|TRBJ2-5|TRBV2|NA
TGTGCCAGCAGGGAACGGGACAGCAACCAAGAGACCCAGTACTTC
CASRERDSNQETQYF
>NA|TRBJ1-1|TRBV24-1|few
TGTGCCACCAGTGACCAAGTGGTGAACACTGAAGCTTTCTTT
CATSDQVVNTEAFF
>TRBD1|TRBJ2-2|TRBV5-1|few
TGCGCCAGCAGCCCGGGACAGGGCAAAGGGACGAACACCGGGGAGCTGTTTTTT
CASSPGQGKGTNTGELFF
>NA|TRBJ2-7|TRBV12-3/TRBV12-4|many
TGTGCCAGCACTCTGGGGGAGACGAGCTCCTACGAGCAGTACTTC
CASTLGETSSYEQYF
>TRBD1|TRBJ2-5|TRBV5-1|many
TGCGCCAGCAGCAAAGGACAGGGCCAAGAGACCCAGTACTTC
CASSKGQGQETQYF
>NA|TRBJ2-1|TRBV2|NA
TGTGCCAGCAGGACAGACAGCTCCTACAATGAGCAGTTCTTC
CASRTDSSYNEQFF
>TRBD2|TRBJ2-2|TRBV11-2|few
TGTGCCAGCAGCTTAAGGGCCGTAGTTAGCGGGAGAAAAGGCGGGGAGCTGTTTTTT
CASSLRAVVSGRKGGELFF
>NA|TRBJ2-5|TRBV4-1|many
TGCGCCAGCAGCGCGCGACTGCCGCTATCAAAGGAGACCCAGTACTTC
CASSARLPLSKETQYF
>NA|TRBJ1-5|TRBV7-8|few
TGTGCCAGCAGCTTAGCGTTGGGCAGGGTAAGCAATCAGCCCCAGCATTTT
CASSLALGRVSNQPQHF
>NA|TRBJ1-1|TRBV12-3/TRBV12-4|few
TGTGCCAGCAGTCGGGACCGACGGGGTGGGAACACTGAAGCTTTCTTT
CASSRDRRGGNTEAFF
>TRBD2|TRBJ2-7|TRBV6-5|few
TGTGCCAGCAGTTATCCCGGACTAGCGGGAGTCTACGAGCAGTACTTC
CASSYPGLAGVYEQYF
>TRBD2|TRBJ2-7|TRBV29-1|few
TGCAGCGGCCTCCTAACCAACGGGGCTAGCGGGAGCTCCTACGAGCAGTACTTC
CSGLLTNGASGSSYEQYF
>NA|TRBJ2-6|TRBV15|many
TGTGCCACCAGCAGAGATAGACAGCCACCAACCGTCCTGACTTTC
CATSRDRQPPTVLTF
>NA|TRBJ2-7|TRBV15|many
TGTGCCACCTCGTTACAGGGATCCTACGAGCAGTACTTC
CATSLQGSYEQYF